This T cell receptor (beta chain) was observed in a study of T cell responses to AZD1222 COVID-19 vaccine. Turning to the study itself: Pooled together were second doses at about 4 or about 12 weeks.

The CDR3 length is 16 residues. Looked up from germline, CDR1 is MNHEY and CDR2 is SMNVEV (reference sequence). Trimming stripped 3 bases from V and 4 bases from J, with 15 bases between. Data came from immunoSEQ multiplex PCR; TCRdb stores just in-frame clones and leaves some out. The data show approximately 150,000 clones, under 95% seen once. As regards this clone: Its antigen is unknown.

Regarding the study as a whole: Of spike-specific TCRs, nearly half reportedly target regions left unmutated in variants.

The chain has TRBV27 and TRBJ1-4; D uncertain. The source is an adult in good health. The sequencing used peripheral blood, collected on day 0 of AZD1222 vaccination. CDR3 DNA: TGTGCCAGCAGTTTCACGCCCGGAGCCTTTAATGAAAAACTGTTTTTT. The encoded protein is CASSFTPGAFNEKLFF.